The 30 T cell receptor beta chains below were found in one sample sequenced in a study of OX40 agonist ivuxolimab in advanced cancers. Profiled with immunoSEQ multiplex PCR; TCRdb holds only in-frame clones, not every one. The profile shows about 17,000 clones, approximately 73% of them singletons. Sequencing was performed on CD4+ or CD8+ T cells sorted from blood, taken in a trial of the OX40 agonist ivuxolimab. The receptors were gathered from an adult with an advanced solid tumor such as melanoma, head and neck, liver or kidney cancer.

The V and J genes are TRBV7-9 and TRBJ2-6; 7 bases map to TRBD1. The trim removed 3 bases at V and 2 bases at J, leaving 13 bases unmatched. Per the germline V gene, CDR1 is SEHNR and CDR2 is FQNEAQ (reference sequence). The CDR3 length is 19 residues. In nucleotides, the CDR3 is TGTGCCAGCAGCTTCCTTGGACAGGATGTCGGTGCTGGGGCCAACGTCCTGACTTTC. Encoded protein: CASSFLGQDVGAGANVLTF.

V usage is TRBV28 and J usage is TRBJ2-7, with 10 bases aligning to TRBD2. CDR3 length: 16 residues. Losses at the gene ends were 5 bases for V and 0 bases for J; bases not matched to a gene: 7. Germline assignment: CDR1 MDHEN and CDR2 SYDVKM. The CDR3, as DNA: TGTGCCAGCAGTACCGGACTAGCGGTAATCTCCTACGAGCAGTACTTC. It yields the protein CASSTGLAVISYEQYF.

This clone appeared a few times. CDR3 nucleotides: TGTGCCAGCAGCGAGAACAGGGTTAATGGCTACACCTTC. It yields the protein CASSENRVNGYTF. The V and J genes are TRBV9 and TRBJ1-2; D may be TRBD1 (6 bases). V was clipped by 3 bases and J by 6 bases, with 12 bases between them. CDR1 is SGDLS, CDR2 YYNGEE, per germline. CDR3 length equals 13 residues.

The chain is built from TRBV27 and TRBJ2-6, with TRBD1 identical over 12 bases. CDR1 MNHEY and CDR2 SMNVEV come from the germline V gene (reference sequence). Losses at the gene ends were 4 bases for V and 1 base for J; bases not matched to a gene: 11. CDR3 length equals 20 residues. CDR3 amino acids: CASSSLLGTGGQSGANVLTF. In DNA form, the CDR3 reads TGTGCCAGCAGTTCCCTCTTAGGGACAGGGGGCCAATCTGGGGCCAACGTCCTGACTTTC.

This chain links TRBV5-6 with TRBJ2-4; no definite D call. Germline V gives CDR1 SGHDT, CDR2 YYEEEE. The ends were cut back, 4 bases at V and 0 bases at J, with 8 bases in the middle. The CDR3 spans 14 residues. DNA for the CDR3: TGTGCCAGCAGCCCGAATTTAGCCAAAAACATTCAGTACTTC. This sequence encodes CASSPNLAKNIQYF.

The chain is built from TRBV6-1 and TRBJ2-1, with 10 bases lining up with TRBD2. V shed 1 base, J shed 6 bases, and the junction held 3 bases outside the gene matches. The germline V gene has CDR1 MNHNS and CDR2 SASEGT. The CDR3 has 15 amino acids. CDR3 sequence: CASSEVSSGSNEQFF. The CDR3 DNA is TGTGCCAGCAGTGAAGTTTCTAGCGGGAGCAATGAGCAGTTCTTC.

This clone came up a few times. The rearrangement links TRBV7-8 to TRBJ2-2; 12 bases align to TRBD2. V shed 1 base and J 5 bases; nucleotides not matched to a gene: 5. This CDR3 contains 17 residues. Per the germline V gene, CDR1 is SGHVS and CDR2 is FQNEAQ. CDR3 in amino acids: CASSLGLAGVRTGELFF. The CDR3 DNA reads TGTGCCAGCAGCTTAGGACTAGCGGGAGTTCGGACCGGGGAGCTGTTTTTT.

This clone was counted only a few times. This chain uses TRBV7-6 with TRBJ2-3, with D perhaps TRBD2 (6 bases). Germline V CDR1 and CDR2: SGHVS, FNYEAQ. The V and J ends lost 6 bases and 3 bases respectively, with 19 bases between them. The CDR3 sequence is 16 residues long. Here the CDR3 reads CASSHVSREVTDTQYF. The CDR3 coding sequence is TGTGCCAGCAGTCATGTGTCGAGGGAGGTAACAGATACGCAGTATTTT.

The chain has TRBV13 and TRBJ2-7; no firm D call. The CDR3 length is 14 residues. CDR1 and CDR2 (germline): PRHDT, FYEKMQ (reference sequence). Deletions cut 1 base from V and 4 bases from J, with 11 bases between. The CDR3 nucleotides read TGTGCCAGCAGCTTAGTTGTGCCGAATTACGAGCAGTACTTC. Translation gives CASSLVVPNYEQYF.

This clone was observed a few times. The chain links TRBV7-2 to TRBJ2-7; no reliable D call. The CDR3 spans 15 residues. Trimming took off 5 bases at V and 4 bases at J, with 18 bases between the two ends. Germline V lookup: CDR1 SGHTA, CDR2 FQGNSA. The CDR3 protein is CASSVRGLPTYEQYF. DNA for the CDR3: TGTGCCAGCAGCGTTCGTGGCCTCCCTACGTACGAGCAGTACTTC. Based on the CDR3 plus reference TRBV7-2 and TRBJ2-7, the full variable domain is GAGVSQSPSNKVTEKGKDVELRCDPISGHTALYWYRQSLGQGLEFLIYFQGNSAPDKSGLPSDRFSAERTGGSVSTLTIQRTQQEDSAVYLCASSVRGLPTYEQYFGPGTRLTVT.

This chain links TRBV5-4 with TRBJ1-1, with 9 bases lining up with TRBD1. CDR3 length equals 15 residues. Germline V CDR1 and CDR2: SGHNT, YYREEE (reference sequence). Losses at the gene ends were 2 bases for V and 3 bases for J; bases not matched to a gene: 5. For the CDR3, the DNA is TGTGCCAGCAGCTTATCTGGACAGGGGCACACTGAAGCTTTCTTT. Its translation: CASSLSGQGHTEAFF.

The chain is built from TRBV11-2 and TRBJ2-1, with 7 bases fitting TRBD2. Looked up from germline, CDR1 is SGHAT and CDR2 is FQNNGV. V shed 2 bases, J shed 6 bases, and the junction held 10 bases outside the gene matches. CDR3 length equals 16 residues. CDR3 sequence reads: CASSLYGGSRLNEQFF. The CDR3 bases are TGTGCCAGCAGCTTATACGGCGGGAGTCGCCTCAATGAGCAGTTCTTC.

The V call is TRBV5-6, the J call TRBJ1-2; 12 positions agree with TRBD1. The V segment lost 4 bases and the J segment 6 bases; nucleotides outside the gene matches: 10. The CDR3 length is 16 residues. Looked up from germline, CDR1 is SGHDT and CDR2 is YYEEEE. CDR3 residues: CASSPGTGGASHGYTF. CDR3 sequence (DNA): TGTGCCAGCAGCCCCGGGACAGGGGGCGCATCTCATGGCTACACCTTC.

The CDR3 sequence: CASSQGGTSGGGELFF. CDR3 nucleotides: TGCGCCAGCAGCCAAGGGGGGACTAGCGGAGGCGGGGAGCTGTTTTTT. The rearrangement uses TRBV4-1 and TRBJ2-2; TRBD2 matches at 11 bases. Looked up from germline, CDR1 is MGHRA and CDR2 is YSYEKL. The CDR3 consists of 16 residues. V was pared by 1 base and J by 7 bases, with 5 bases of the junction left unmatched.

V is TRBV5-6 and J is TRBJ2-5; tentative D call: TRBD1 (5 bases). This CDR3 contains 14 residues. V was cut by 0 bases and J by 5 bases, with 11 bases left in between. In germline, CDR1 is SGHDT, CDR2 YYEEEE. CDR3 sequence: CASSLGNGAETQYF. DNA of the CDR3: TGTGCCAGCAGCTTGGGTAATGGGGCTGAGACCCAGTACTTC.

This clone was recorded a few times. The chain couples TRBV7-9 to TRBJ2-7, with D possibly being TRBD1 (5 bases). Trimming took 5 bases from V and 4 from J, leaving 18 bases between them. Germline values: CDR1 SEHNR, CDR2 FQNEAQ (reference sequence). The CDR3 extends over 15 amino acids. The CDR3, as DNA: TGTGCCAGCAGCCCCATTAAGGACACTCCATACGAGCAGTACTTC. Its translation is CASSPIKDTPYEQYF.

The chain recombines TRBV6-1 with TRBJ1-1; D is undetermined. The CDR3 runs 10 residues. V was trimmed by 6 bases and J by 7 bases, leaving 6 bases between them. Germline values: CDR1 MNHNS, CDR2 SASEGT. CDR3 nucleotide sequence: TGTGCCAGCAGATCGGTTGAAGCTTTCTTT. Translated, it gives CASRSVEAFF.

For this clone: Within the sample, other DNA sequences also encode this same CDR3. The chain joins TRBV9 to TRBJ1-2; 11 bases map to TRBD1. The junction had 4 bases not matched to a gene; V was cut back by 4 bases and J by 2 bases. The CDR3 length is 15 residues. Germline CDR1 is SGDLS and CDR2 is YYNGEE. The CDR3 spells CASSPRTGGNYGYTF. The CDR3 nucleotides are TGTGCCAGCAGCCCAAGGACAGGGGGCAACTATGGCTACACCTTC.

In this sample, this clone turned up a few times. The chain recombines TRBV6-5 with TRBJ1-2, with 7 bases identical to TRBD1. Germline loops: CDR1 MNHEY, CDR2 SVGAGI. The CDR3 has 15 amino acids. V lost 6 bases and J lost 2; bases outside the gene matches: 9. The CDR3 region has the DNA TGTGCCAGCAGGCTATGGACAGGTCTAAACTATGGCTACACCTTC. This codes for CASRLWTGLNYGYTF.

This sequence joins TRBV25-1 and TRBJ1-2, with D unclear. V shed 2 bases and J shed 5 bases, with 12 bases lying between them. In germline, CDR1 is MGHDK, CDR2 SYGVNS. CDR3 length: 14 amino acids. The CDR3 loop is CASSEVGFGYGYTF. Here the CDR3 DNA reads TGTGCCAGCAGTGAAGTAGGGTTTGGTTATGGCTACACCTTC.

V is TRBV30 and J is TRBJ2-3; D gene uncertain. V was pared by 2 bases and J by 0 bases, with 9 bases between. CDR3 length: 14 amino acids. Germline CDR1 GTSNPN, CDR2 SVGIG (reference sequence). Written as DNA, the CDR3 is TGTGCCTGGAGTCCTGGCGCGAGCACAGATACGCAGTATTTT. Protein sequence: CAWSPGASTDTQYF.

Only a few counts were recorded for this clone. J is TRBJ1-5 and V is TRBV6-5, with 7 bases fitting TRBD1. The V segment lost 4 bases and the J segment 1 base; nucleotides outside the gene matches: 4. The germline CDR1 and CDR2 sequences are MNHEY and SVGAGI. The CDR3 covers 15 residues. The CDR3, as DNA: TGTGCCAGCAGTTCTACGACAGGGAGCAATCAGCCCCAGCATTTT. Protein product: CASSSTTGSNQPQHF.

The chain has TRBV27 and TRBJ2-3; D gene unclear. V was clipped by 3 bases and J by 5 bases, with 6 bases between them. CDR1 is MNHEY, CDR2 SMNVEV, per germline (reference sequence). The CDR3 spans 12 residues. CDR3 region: CASSFHLDTQYF. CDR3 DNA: TGTGCCAGCAGTTTTCATTTAGATACGCAGTATTTT.

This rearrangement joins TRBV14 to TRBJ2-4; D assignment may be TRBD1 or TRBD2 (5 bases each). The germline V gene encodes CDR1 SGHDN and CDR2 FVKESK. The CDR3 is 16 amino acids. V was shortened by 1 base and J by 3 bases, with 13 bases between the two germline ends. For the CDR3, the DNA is TGTGCCAGCAGCCAAGCCCGCAGGGCGGGCAAAAACATTCAGTACTTC. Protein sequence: CASSQARRAGKNIQYF.

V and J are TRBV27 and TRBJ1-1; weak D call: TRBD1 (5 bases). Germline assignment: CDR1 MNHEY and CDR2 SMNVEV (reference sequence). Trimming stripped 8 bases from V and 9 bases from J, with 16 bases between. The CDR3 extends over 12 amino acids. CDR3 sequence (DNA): TGTGCCAGCGGTCCGGGGCACCAGAAAGCTTTCTTT. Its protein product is CASGPGHQKAFF.

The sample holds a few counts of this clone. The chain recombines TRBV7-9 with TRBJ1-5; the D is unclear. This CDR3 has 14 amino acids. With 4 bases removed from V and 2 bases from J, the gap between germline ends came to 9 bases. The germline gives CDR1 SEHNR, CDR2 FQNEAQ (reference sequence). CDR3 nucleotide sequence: TGTGCCAGCAGCTCGGCGGTGGGCAATCAGCCCCAGCATTTT. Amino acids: CASSSAVGNQPQHF.

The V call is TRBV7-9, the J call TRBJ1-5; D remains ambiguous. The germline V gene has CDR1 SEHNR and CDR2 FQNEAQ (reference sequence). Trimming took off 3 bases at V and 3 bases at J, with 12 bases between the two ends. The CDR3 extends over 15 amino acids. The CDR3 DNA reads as TGTGCCAGCAGCTTGGAGCGGGAAGCCAATCAGCCCCAGCATTTT. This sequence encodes CASSLEREANQPQHF.

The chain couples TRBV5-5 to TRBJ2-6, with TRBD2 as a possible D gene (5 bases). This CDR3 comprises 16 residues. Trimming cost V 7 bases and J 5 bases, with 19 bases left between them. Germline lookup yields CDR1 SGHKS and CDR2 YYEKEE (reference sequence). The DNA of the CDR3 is TGTGCCAGCGACTACCTCGCACAAAGTCGGGCCAACGTCCTGACTTTC. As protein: CASDYLAQSRANVLTF.

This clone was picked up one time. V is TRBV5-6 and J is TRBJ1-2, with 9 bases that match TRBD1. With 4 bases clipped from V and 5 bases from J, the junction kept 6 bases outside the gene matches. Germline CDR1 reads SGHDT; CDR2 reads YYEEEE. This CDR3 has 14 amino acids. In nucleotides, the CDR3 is TGTGCCAGCAGCACGACAGGGGGAACGTATGGCTACACCTTC. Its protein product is CASSTTGGTYGYTF.

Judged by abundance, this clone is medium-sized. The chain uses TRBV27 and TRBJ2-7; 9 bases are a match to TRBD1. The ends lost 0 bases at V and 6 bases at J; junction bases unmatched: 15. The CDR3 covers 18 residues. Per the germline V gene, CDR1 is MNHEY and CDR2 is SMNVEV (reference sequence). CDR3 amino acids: CASSLSMATGTGPGEQYF. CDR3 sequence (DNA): TGTGCCAGCAGTTTATCGATGGCAACCGGGACAGGGCCGGGCGAGCAGTACTTC.